A single sample gave rise to the 26 T cell receptor beta chains below, sequenced in a study of OX40 agonist ivuxolimab in advanced cancers. The assay was immunoSEQ multiplex PCR, and TCRdb's table has in-frame clones only and misses some. Of some 16,000 clones in the sample, about three quarters were seen once. The sequencing used CD4+ or CD8+ T cells sorted from blood, collected in a trial of the OX40 agonist ivuxolimab. The receptors shown here come from an adult with an advanced solid tumor such as melanoma, head and neck, liver or kidney cancer.

V and J are TRBV11-2 and TRBJ2-7, with a possible D match to TRBD2 (5 bases). Deletions cut 3 bases from V and 3 bases from J, with 9 bases between. The CDR3 spans 13 residues. Germline-derived CDR1 and CDR2 are SGHAT and FQNNGV. CDR3 residues: CASSFPGSYEQYF. CDR3 nucleotides: TGTGCCAGCAGCTTCCCTGGGAGCTACGAGCAGTACTTC. Full variable domain (rest looked up from reference TRBV11-2 and TRBJ2-7): EAGVAQSPRYKIIEKRQSVAFWCNPISGHATLYWYQQILGQGPKLLIQFQNNGVVDDSQLPKDRFSAERLKGVDSTLKIQPAKLEDSAVYLCASSFPGSYEQYFGPGTRLTVT.

This clone was observed a few times. The V call is TRBV5-1, the J call TRBJ2-7; 8 nucleotides match TRBD1. The CDR3 loop spans 13 amino acids. Germline values: CDR1 SGHRS, CDR2 YFSETQ. The ends lost 4 bases at V and 3 bases at J; junction bases unmatched: 3. The CDR3 loop is CASSGGQDYEQYF. The CDR3 DNA reads as TGCGCCAGCAGCGGGGGACAGGACTACGAGCAGTACTTC. The whole variable domain, remainder taken from reference TRBV5-1 and TRBJ2-7, is KAGVTQTPRYLIKTRGQQVTLSCSPISGHRSVSWYQQTPGQGLQFLFEYFSETQRNKGNFPGRFSGRQFSNSRSEMNVSTLELGDSALYLCASSGGQDYEQYFGPGTRLTVT.

The chain carries TRBV6-5 and TRBJ2-7, with 8 nucleotides matching TRBD1. The CDR3 has 14 amino acids. V was pared by 6 bases and J by 3 bases, with 7 bases of the junction left unmatched. The germline V gene has CDR1 MNHEY and CDR2 SVGAGI. The CDR3 sequence: CASSTLQGVYEQYF. For the CDR3, the DNA is TGTGCCAGCAGCACTCTACAGGGGGTCTACGAGCAGTACTTC.

This clone was recorded a few times. This chain links TRBV6-6 with TRBJ2-1, with D possibly TRBD2 on 5 matching bases. CDR1 is MNHNY, CDR2 SVGAGI, per germline (reference sequence). V was clipped by 0 bases and J by 10 bases, with 19 bases between them. This CDR3 region has 16 residues. The CDR3 DNA is TGTGCCAGCAGTTACTCGATACGGGAAGGTCCCAGGGAGCAGTTCTTC. Protein: CASSYSIREGPREQFF.

The chain links TRBV15 to TRBJ1-2; tentative D call: TRBD1 (6 bases). Per the germline V gene, CDR1 is LNHNV and CDR2 is YYDKDF (reference sequence). The CDR3 contains 17 residues. V was cut by 3 bases and J by 2 bases, with 19 bases left in between. CDR3 DNA sequence: TGTGCCACCAGCAGGTGGACTGGAGGGGGGAAGAACTATGGCTACACCTTC. Its translation is CATSRWTGGGKNYGYTF.

This chain links TRBV28 with TRBJ2-5, with D unresolved. The CDR3 totals 14 residues. Germline V CDR1 and CDR2: MDHEN, SYDVKM. The V end lost 5 bases, the J end lost 2 bases, and 12 bases lay between the germline ends. CDR3 DNA: TGTGCCAGCAGTCCCTCGGCGGATCAAGAGACCCAGTACTTC. Protein sequence: CASSPSADQETQYF.

The chain couples TRBV19 to TRBJ2-7, with 8 bases identical to TRBD2. CDR1 LNHDA and CDR2 SQIVND come from the germline V gene (reference sequence). V lost 5 bases, J lost 0 bases, and 6 bases stayed unmatched. This CDR3 contains 15 residues. CDR3 DNA: TGTGCCAGTAGTGCAGTCGCGGGGGGCTCCTACGAGCAGTACTTC. Amino acids: CASSAVAGGSYEQYF.

This chain uses TRBV28 with TRBJ1-2; weak D call: TRBD1 (6 bases). The CDR3 spans 15 residues. CDR1 and CDR2 from the germline V gene are MDHEN and SYDVKM. V was cut by 1 base and J by 8 bases, with 17 bases left in between. CDR3 DNA sequence: TGTGCCAGCAGTTTATCAAGTTGGGGGGCGGACGGCTACACCTTC. Amino acids: CASSLSSWGADGYTF.

The chain joins TRBV4-1 to TRBJ1-2; D gene uncertain. V was shortened by 4 bases and J by 0 bases, with 12 bases between the two germline ends. The CDR3 is made up of 15 amino acids. Germline loops: CDR1 MGHRA, CDR2 YSYEKL. The CDR3 sequence: CASSPMPGTNYGYTF. CDR3 DNA: TGCGCCAGCAGCCCTATGCCGGGCACTAACTATGGCTACACCTTC.

The J gene is TRBJ1-1, the V gene TRBV4-1, with 10 bases aligning to TRBD1. This CDR3 is 17 amino acids long. Per germline, CDR1 MGHRA and CDR2 YSYEKL. J was trimmed by 3 bases and V by 4 bases; bases with no gene match: 11. The CDR3 reads CASSPTGQGIRDTEAFF. CDR3 in DNA: TGCGCCAGCAGCCCCACGGGACAGGGGATAAGGGACACTGAAGCTTTCTTT.

This chain uses TRBV5-1 with TRBJ1-1, with D possibly matching TRBD1 (6 bases). V was trimmed by 4 bases and J by 1 base, leaving 14 bases between them. The germline V gene has CDR1 SGHRS and CDR2 YFSETQ. The CDR3 length is 15 residues. Here the CDR3 reads CASSKGGWGNTEAFF. DNA for the CDR3: TGCGCCAGCAGCAAAGGGGGATGGGGGAACACTGAAGCTTTCTTT. The full variable domain, rest sourced from reference TRBV5-1 and TRBJ1-1, is KAGVTQTPRYLIKTRGQQVTLSCSPISGHRSVSWYQQTPGQGLQFLFEYFSETQRNKGNFPGRFSGRQFSNSRSEMNVSTLELGDSALYLCASSKGGWGNTEAFFGQGTRLTVV.

V usage is TRBV7-9 and J usage is TRBJ2-3; TRBD1 matches at 7 bases. Trimming removed 6 bases from V and 6 bases from J; junction bases left unmatched: 15. The length of the CDR3 is 16 residues. Germline loops: CDR1 SEHNR, CDR2 FQNEAQ (reference sequence). CDR3 amino acids: CASRSTGTAVEDTQYF. The CDR3 nucleotides read TGTGCCAGCAGAAGCACCGGGACAGCCGTTGAGGATACGCAGTATTTT.

This clone was counted a single time. The rearrangement links TRBV7-6 to TRBJ2-1, with 9 bases lining up with TRBD2. The ends lost 6 bases at V and 3 bases at J; junction bases unmatched: 6. The V gene's germline CDR1 is SGHVS and CDR2 FNYEAQ. The CDR3 is 15 amino acids. CDR3 amino acids: CASSALRGGYNEQFF. CDR3 DNA: TGTGCCAGCAGTGCCCTGCGGGGGGGCTACAATGAGCAGTTCTTC.

The chain is built from TRBV19 and TRBJ1-1, with 9 bases that match TRBD1. V lost 2 bases and J lost 3; bases outside the gene matches: 1. This CDR3 has 14 residues. In germline, CDR1 is LNHDA, CDR2 SQIVND (reference sequence). CDR3 bases: TGTGCCAGTAGTATATGGACAGGGGACACTGAAGCTTTCTTT. Protein: CASSIWTGDTEAFF.

This clone appeared a few times. The J gene is TRBJ2-7, the V gene TRBV6-6; 7 positions agree with TRBD1. This CDR3 comprises 15 residues. The J segment lost 3 bases and the V segment lost 5 bases, leaving 10 bases of the junction unmatched. Germline V gene sequence: CDR1 MNHNY, CDR2 SVGAGI (reference sequence). Written as DNA, the CDR3 is TGTGCCAGCAGTCACAGGGGCGAGACCTACTACGAGCAGTACTTC. As protein: CASSHRGETYYEQYF.

In this sample, this clone turned up once. The chain couples TRBV4-2 to TRBJ2-5; no definite D call. Trimming removed 2 bases from V and 0 bases from J, with 10 bases in between. Looked up from germline, CDR1 is LGHNA and CDR2 is YNFKEQ. The CDR3 sequence is 15 residues long. Here the CDR3 DNA reads TGTGCCAGCAGCCAATTTGGACGGTACCAAGAGACCCAGTACTTC. This codes for CASSQFGRYQETQYF.

The genes are TRBV6-4 and TRBJ1-5; D not resolved. CDR1 MRHNA and CDR2 SNTAGT come from the germline V gene. The CDR3 extends over 13 amino acids. Trimming took off 7 bases at V and 4 bases at J, with 11 bases between the two ends. CDR3: CASMGGGNQPQHF. CDR3 in DNA: TGTGCCAGCATGGGAGGCGGGAATCAGCCCCAGCATTTT.

The rearrangement joins TRBV27 to TRBJ2-3; a weak D match, TRBD1 (5 bases). The CDR3 consists of 14 residues. Trimming took 2 bases from V and 2 from J, leaving 8 bases between them. Germline values: CDR1 MNHEY, CDR2 SMNVEV (reference sequence). CDR3: CASSLGAPTDTQYF. The CDR3, as DNA: TGTGCCAGCAGTTTAGGGGCTCCCACAGATACGCAGTATTTT.

This chain connects TRBV5-6 to TRBJ2-7; D unresolved. V dropped 0 bases and J dropped 2 bases, with 9 bases sitting between them. Looked up from germline, CDR1 is SGHDT and CDR2 is YYEEEE. The CDR3 loop spans 14 amino acids. CDR3 amino acids: CASSLGISTYEQYF. The CDR3 DNA sequence: TGTGCCAGCAGCTTGGGAATTTCAACCTACGAGCAGTACTTC.

The count of this clone is one. The chain recombines TRBV7-9 with TRBJ2-2; TRBD2 might be the D (6 bases). The CDR3 extends over 15 amino acids. V gave up 3 bases and J gave up 3 bases, with 11 bases separating them. Germline CDR1 SEHNR, CDR2 FQNEAQ (reference sequence). CDR3 in DNA: TGTGCCAGCAGCTTCGTGGGACTGGACACCGGGGAGCTGTTTTTT. It specifies CASSFVGLDTGELFF.

This clone was detected only a few times. This sequence joins TRBV12-5 and TRBJ2-2; D is possibly TRBD1 (5 bases). With 7 bases removed from V and 8 bases from J, the gap between germline ends came to 14 bases. Germline V gene sequence: CDR1 LGHNT, CDR2 FRNRAP. This CDR3 contains 13 residues. The CDR3 protein is CASVGVFGGELFF. CDR3 nucleotide sequence: TGTGCTAGTGTAGGGGTGTTCGGAGGGGAGCTGTTTTTT.

The chain couples TRBV9 to TRBJ2-7, with 11 bases aligning to TRBD2. Looked up from germline, CDR1 is SGDLS and CDR2 is YYNGEE. This CDR3 has 15 amino acids. With 4 bases clipped from V and 4 bases from J, the junction kept 7 bases outside the gene matches. CDR3 sequence: CASSPLSGGAYEQYF. In DNA form, the CDR3 reads TGTGCCAGCAGCCCTCTTAGCGGGGGGGCTTACGAGCAGTACTTC.

This chain uses TRBV19 with TRBJ1-6; D is unclear. Trimming removed 1 base from V and 8 bases from J, with 6 bases in between. The CDR3 contains 13 residues. CDR1 and CDR2 from the germline V gene are LNHDA and SQIVND (reference sequence). CDR3 sequence (DNA): TGTGCCAGTAGTATAGGCAGCGATTCACCCCTCCACTTT. Amino acids: CASSIGSDSPLHF. The full variable domain, its missing parts supplied by reference TRBV19 and TRBJ1-6, is DGGITQSPKYLFRKEGQNVTLSCEQNLNHDAMYWYRQDPGQGLRLIYYSQIVNDFQKGDIAEGYSVSREKKESFPLTVTSAQKNPTAFYLCASSIGSDSPLHFGNGTRLTVT.

The V and J genes are TRBV7-9 and TRBJ2-3; D uncertain. Trimming removed 2 bases at V and 14 bases at J, with 2 bases between. The CDR3 contains 8 residues. Germline values: CDR1 SEHNR, CDR2 FQNEAQ (reference sequence). The CDR3 DNA is TGTGCCAGCAGCTTATGGTATTTT. It specifies CASSLWYF.

Only a few counts were recorded for this clone. The rearrangement joins TRBV7-9 to TRBJ2-1; D might be TRBD2 (5 bases). CDR1 is SEHNR and CDR2 is FQNEAQ in the germline V gene (reference sequence). V was shortened by 4 bases and J by 3 bases, with 13 bases between the two germline ends. This CDR3 spans 15 amino acids. The CDR3 reads CASSSNPGLYNEQFF. As DNA, the CDR3 is TGTGCCAGCAGCTCCAATCCAGGACTCTACAATGAGCAGTTCTTC.

This clone occurred a few times. The chain joins TRBV4-3 to TRBJ2-1; 10 bases are a match to TRBD2. CDR3 length equals 15 residues. Trimming cost V 1 base and J 6 bases; bases outside gene matches: 3. Looked up from germline, CDR1 is LGHNA and CDR2 is YSLEER. The CDR3, as DNA: TGCGCCAGCAGCCAAGCCATAGCGGGGGGCAATGAGCAGTTCTTC. Translating it yields CASSQAIAGGNEQFF.